This record looks at one T cell receptor (beta chain) sequence and its context. The antigen is unknown. The data stem from a study of glioma-infiltrating T cells. Study in general: Before surgery, glioma patients received dexamethasone for at most six days.

Using RNA template, CDR3s of TCR alpha and beta were amplified with iRepertoire arm-PCR. For one-step reverse transcription and amplification, 100-400 ng of tissue mRNA or PBMC total RNA was used. TCRdb redid the calling of the multiplex PCR reads with MiXCR, one entry per CDR3 protein. Found here are more than 350,000 distinct CDR3 sequences, roughly two fifths of them singletons; the top ten hold 12%. The CDR3 covers 15 residues. CDR1 and CDR2 (germline): LNHDA, SQIVND (reference sequence). J lost 3 bases, V lost 1 base, and 2 bases had no gene match. The study's findings and limits: Signature shared blood CDR3 motifs were enriched in low-divergence and depleted in high-divergence patients. Gliomas, especially low-grade, showed above-expected tissue-blood divergence; non-neoplastic patients showed below.

This clonotype was obtained from a human donor with low-grade glioma or glioblastoma, undergoing nonglioma brain surgery, or in good health (not recorded which). Sequences were obtained from glioma tissue, nonneoplastic brain tissue, or PBMCs (not recorded which). The V gene is TRBV19, the J gene TRBJ2-2; TRBD2 matches at 7 bases. In nucleotides, the CDR3 is TGTGCCAGTAGTATAGGGGACTATCACACCGGGGAGCTGTTTTTT. This codes for CASSIGDYHTGELFF. Combining the CDR3 with reference TRBV19 and TRBJ2-2 gives the whole variable domain DGGITQSPKYLFRKEGQNVTLSCEQNLNHDAMYWYRQDPGQGLRLIYYSQIVNDFQKGDIAEGYSVSREKKESFPLTVTSAQKNPTAFYLCASSIGDYHTGELFFGEGSRLTVL.